The present entry profiles one TCR beta chain with its context. The identical CDR3 is also encoded by other nucleotide sequences in the sample. Method: immunoSEQ multiplex PCR; TCRdb's copy keeps in-frame clones and lacks some. This repertoire shows about 160,000 clones, 82% found once; its top ten account for around 7%. The V end was cut by 2 bases, the J end by 4 bases, with 5 bases between. This CDR3 has 13 residues. Looked up from germline, CDR1 is SGHTA and CDR2 is FQGTGA. This sample is part of a study of blood T cell repertoires in COVID-19. Across the whole study: There were acute and convalescent COVID-19 samples, and they came from the United States, Italy and Spain.

Seattle participants joined during active infection and were tracked over time. This TCR was sampled from a woman aged 40 to 55 with COVID-19, enrolled during active disease. Sequencing input: peripheral blood. The J gene is TRBJ2-2, the V gene TRBV7-3; tentatively, D is TRBD2 (5 bases). The CDR3 loop is CASSLRGTGELFF. In nucleotides, the CDR3 is TGTGCCAGCAGCTTACGGGGCACCGGGGAGCTGTTTTTT.